The clone carrying this T cell receptor beta chain has at least ten counts. Its antigen is not known. The sample comes from a study of CD8 T cells in ankylosing spondylitis. Study-wide findings and caveats: Clones linked with disease were CD8+ and fairly uncommon in the peripheral blood.

TCRdb re-called the 5' RACE reads with MiXCR, one entry per CDR3 protein. This sample has 150,000 to 200,000 distinct CDR3 sequences, with roughly 18% found just once. V was shortened by 6 bases and J by 1 base, with 9 bases between the two germline ends. The CDR3 is made up of 13 amino acids. Germline CDR1 and CDR2: WNHNN and SYGVQD (reference sequence). The source of this sequence is a male donor aged 10 to 35 with ankylosing spondylitis or in good health (not recorded which). The chain couples TRBV10-1 to TRBJ1-1, with D possibly matching TRBD1 (5 bases). Sequences were obtained from blood, either unsorted or a sorted T cell fraction (not recorded which). This CDR3 is CASSRGPNTEAFF. As DNA, the CDR3 is TGCGCCAGCAGCCGGGGACCGAACACTGAAGCTTTCTTT.